This TCR beta chain was captured by sequencing in a study of cytomegalovirus exposure and HLA in healthy donors. The length of the CDR3 is 16 residues. Germline loops: CDR1 SGHRS, CDR2 YFSETQ. Trimming at V came to 7 bases and at J to 10 bases, leaving 16 bases not matched to a gene. Study-wide results and caveats: Altogether, 150 or so TCR beta chains were recorded as cytomegalovirus-associated.

For this clone: The antigen is unknown.

The PCR employed 60 Vbeta primers together with 13 Jbeta primers. Clones were read by immunoSEQ multiplex PCR, and TCRdb kept only the in-frame ones, dropping some. The sample holds some 120,000 clones, 75% to 85% seen once. The sequenced material came from PBMCs. The V and J genes are TRBV5-1 and TRBJ2-1, with 11 bases lining up with TRBD2. The sequence came from a man younger than 45 in good health and CMV-seropositive. CDR3: CASDPYYSGGAREQFF. CDR3 coding DNA: TGCGCCAGCGATCCCTATTATAGCGGGGGGGCTAGGGAGCAGTTCTTC.